The source of this T cell receptor beta chain is a study of blood T cell repertoires in COVID-19. Study as a whole: The origin of the acute and convalescent COVID-19 samples was the United States, Italy and Spain.

The table came from immunoSEQ multiplex PCR; TCRdb's copy has only in-frame clones and leaves some out. The sample records about 110,000 clones, roughly 84% being singletons. Germline CDR1 SGHRS, CDR2 YFSETQ. The V end lost 0 bases, the J end lost 2 bases, and 9 bases lay between the germline ends. The CDR3 spans 16 residues. Sequenced material: peripheral blood. The TCR comes from a man aged 35 to 55 with acute or convalescent COVID-19. The chain uses TRBV5-1 and TRBJ1-6; D possibly corresponds to TRBD1 (6 bases). In DNA form, the CDR3 reads TGCGCCAGCAGCTTGGGACAGGTAGCCTATAATTCACCCCTCCACTTT. Translated, it gives CASSLGQVAYNSPLHF.